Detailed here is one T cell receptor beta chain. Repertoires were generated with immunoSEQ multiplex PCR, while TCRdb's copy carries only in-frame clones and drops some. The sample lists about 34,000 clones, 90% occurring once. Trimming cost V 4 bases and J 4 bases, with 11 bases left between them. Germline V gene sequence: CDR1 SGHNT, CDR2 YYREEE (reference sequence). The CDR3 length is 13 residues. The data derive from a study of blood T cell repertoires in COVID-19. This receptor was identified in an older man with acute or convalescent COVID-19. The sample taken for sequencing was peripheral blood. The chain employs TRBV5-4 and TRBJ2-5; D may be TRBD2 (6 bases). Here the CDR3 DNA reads TGTGCCAGCAGCCCCTGGGGAGGAGAGACCCAGTACTTC. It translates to CASSPWGGETQYF.